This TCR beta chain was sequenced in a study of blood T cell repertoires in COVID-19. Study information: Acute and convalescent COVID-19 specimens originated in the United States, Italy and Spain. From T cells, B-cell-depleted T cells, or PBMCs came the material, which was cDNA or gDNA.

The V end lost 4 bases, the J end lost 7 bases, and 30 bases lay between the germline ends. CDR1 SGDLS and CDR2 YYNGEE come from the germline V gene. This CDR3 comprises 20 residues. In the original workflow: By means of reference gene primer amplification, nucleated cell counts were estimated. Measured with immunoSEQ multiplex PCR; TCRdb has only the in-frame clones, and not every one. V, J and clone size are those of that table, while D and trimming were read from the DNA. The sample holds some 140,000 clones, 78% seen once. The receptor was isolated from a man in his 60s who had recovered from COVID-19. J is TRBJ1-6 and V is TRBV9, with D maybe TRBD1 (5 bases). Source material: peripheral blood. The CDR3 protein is CASSPSRAGGSGNGNSPLHF. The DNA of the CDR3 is TGTGCCAGCAGCCCATCCCGGGCGGGGGGATCGGGGAATGGAAATTCACCCCTCCACTTT. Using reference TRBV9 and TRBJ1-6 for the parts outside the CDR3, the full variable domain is DSGVTQTPKHLITATGQRVTLRCSPRSGDLSVYWYQQSLDQGLQFLIQYYNGEERAKGNILERFSAQQFPDLHSELNLSSLELGDSALYFCASSPSRAGGSGNGNSPLHFGNGTRLTVT.